This TCR beta chain came from a study of T cells after yellow fever vaccination. The 5'RACE template-switching step produced TCR cDNA and added a universal primer site and UMIs. TCRdb re-called the 5' RACE reads with MiXCR, one entry per CDR3 protein. The sample carries about 400,000 distinct CDR3 sequences, roughly 6.1% recorded once. General study findings and limits: Although most clonotypes did not, a small share appeared in both CD4 and CD8 compartments. Post-booster reappearance was seen for most primary-vaccination clones (nearly 97% CD4, about 88% CD8).

This clonotype has just a few counts. Its specificity is not known. The germline V gene has CDR1 MDHEN and CDR2 SYDVKM. V lost 8 bases and J lost 9; bases outside the gene matches: 9. The CDR3 covers 13 residues. The chain links TRBV28 to TRBJ2-1, with 8 bases lining up with TRBD1. The source was PBMCs, collected 5 days after the yellow fever booster vaccination. This TCR was sampled from a man aged 30 to 39 who received the YFV17D yellow fever vaccine. The CDR3 sequence is CASVNRGLSEQFF. CDR3 coding DNA: TGTGCCAGCGTGAACAGGGGGTTGAGTGAGCAGTTCTTC.